The source of this T cell receptor (beta chain) is a study of blood T cell repertoires in COVID-19. V was clipped by 2 bases and J by 2 bases; unmatched bases: 3. The CDR3 loop spans 15 amino acids. Looked up from germline, CDR1 is KGHSH and CDR2 is LQKENI. The table lists this clone with a count of one. In the source study's methods: The authors estimated nucleated cell counts from reference gene primer amplification. The assay was immunoSEQ multiplex PCR, and TCRdb's table has in-frame clones only and misses some. V and J calls and clone size are given by that table; D and trimming were obtained from the DNA. The sample records roughly 100,000 clones, around 76% being singletons.

Sequenced: peripheral blood. The receptor's source is a woman in her 70s with acute or convalescent COVID-19. This chain joins TRBV18 and TRBJ2-3; TRBD2 matches 8 bases. The CDR3 protein is CASSPASGPTDTQYF. Written as DNA, the CDR3 is TGTGCCAGCTCACCAGCTAGCGGGCCCACAGATACGCAGTATTTT.